The clone carrying this T cell receptor beta chain was seen once. This entry is derived from a study of T cell changes during pregnancy in multiple sclerosis. Assay: immunoSEQ multiplex PCR; the TCRdb copy retains only in-frame clones and omits some. The sample lists tens of thousands of clones; approximately 90% were seen once. The sample was peripheral blood, taken in the first trimester of pregnancy. This receptor was identified in a female donor in good health, enrolled as a control in a pregnancy study.

The CDR3 loop reads CASSVELAGDYNEQFF. CDR3 coding DNA: TGTGCCAGCAGCGTAGAGTTGGCGGGGGACTACAATGAGCAGTTCTTC. The chain links TRBV9 to TRBJ2-1, with 7 nucleotides matching TRBD2. The CDR3 spans 16 residues. CDR1 and CDR2 from the germline V gene are SGDLS and YYNGEE. J was trimmed by 3 bases and V by 0 bases; bases with no gene match: 6.